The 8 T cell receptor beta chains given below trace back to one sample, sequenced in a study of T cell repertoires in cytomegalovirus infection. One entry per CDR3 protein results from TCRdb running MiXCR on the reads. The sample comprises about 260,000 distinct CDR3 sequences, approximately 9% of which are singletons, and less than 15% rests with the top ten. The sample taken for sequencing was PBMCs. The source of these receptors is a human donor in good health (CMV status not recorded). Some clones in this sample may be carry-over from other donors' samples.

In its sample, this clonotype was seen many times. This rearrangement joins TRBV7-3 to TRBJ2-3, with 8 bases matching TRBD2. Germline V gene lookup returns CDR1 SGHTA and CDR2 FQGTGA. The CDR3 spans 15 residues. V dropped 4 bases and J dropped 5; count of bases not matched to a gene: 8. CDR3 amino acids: CASSSTQGLEDTQYF. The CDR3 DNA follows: TGTGCCAGCAGCTCAACCCAGGGACTAGAAGATACGCAGTATTTT. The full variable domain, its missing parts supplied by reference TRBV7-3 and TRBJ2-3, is GAGVSQTPSNKVTEKGKYVELRCDPISGHTALYWYRQSLGQGPEFLIYFQGTGAADDSGLPNDRFFAVRPEGSVSTLKIQRTERGDSAVYLCASSSTQGLEDTQYFGPGTRLTVL.

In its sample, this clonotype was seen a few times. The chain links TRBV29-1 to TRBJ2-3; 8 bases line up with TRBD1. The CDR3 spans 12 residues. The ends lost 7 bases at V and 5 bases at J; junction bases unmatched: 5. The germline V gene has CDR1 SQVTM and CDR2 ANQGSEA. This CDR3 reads CSAPDREDTQYF. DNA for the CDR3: TGCAGCGCCCCGGACAGGGAAGATACGCAGTATTTT.

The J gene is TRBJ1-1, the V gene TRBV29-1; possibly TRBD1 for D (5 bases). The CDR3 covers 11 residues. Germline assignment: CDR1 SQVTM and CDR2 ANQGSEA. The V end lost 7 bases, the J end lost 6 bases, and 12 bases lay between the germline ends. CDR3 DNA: TGCAGCGCCGGGGGGGAGGCTGAAGCTTTCTTT. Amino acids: CSAGGEAEAFF.

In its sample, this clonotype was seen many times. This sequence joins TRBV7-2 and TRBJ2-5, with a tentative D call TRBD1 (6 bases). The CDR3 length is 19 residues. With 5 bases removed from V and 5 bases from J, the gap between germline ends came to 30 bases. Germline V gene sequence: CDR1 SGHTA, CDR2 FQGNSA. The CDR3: CASSPGPMGRGRGRETQYF. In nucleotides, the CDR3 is TGTGCCAGCAGCCCCGGGCCCATGGGCAGGGGCCGAGGTCGTGAGACCCAGTACTTC.

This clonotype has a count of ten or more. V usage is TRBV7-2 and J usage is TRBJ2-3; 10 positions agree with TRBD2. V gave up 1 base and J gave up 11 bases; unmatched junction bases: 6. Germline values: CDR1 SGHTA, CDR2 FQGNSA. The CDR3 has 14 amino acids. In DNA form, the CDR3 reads TGTGCCAGCAGCTTAGGGGTTAGCGGGGGGAAGCAGTATTTT. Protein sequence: CASSLGVSGGKQYF.

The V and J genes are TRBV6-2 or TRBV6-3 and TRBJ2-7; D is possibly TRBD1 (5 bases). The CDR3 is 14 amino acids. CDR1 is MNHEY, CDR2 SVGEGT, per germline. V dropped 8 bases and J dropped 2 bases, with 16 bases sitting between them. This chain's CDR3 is CASGVSQVTYEQYF. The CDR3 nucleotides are TGTGCCAGCGGGGTATCACAGGTGACCTACGAGCAGTACTTC.

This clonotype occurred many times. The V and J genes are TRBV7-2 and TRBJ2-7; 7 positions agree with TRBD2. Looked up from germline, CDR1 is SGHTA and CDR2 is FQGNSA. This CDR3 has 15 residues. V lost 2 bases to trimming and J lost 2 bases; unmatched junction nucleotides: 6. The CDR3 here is CASSLREGGTYEQYF. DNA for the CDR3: TGTGCCAGCAGCTTAAGGGAGGGAGGGACCTACGAGCAGTACTTC.

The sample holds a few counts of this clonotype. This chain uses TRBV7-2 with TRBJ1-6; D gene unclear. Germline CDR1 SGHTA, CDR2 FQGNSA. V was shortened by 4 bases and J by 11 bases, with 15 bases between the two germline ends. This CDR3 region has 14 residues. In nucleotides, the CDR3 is TGTGCCAGCAGCTCCTCACCGCTACGGACACCCCTCCACTTT. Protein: CASSSSPLRTPLHF.